The 17 T cell receptor beta chains in this list originate from one sample, sequenced in a study of cytomegalovirus exposure and HLA in healthy donors. The PCR contained 60 Vbeta and 13 Jbeta primers. Some clones are missing from TCRdb's copy, which holds only in-frame ones; the method was immunoSEQ multiplex PCR. This table has some 93,000 clones, 78% appearing once. Sequences were obtained from PBMCs. These receptors came from a woman aged 40 to 50 in good health and CMV-seronegative.

J is TRBJ2-1 and V is TRBV11-2, with 12 bases that match TRBD2. CDR1 is SGHAT and CDR2 is FQNNGV in the germline V gene. The CDR3 runs to 18 residues. V lost 5 bases, J lost 4 bases, and 12 bases stayed unmatched. The CDR3 DNA is TGTGCCAGCAGCACCCACCTTCCGACTAGCGGGGGATACAATGAGCAGTTCTTC. Translation: CASSTHLPTSGGYNEQFF.

The chain uses TRBV9 and TRBJ2-3; 8 nucleotides agree with TRBD2. V was clipped by 1 base and J by 2 bases; unmatched bases: 9. Germline V gene lookup returns CDR1 SGDLS and CDR2 YYNGEE. The length of the CDR3 is 17 residues. CDR3: CASSVSGSISLTDTQYF. CDR3 in DNA: TGTGCCAGCAGCGTAAGCGGGAGTATCTCTCTCACAGATACGCAGTATTTT.

V gene TRBV7-2 combines with J gene TRBJ1-1; no clear D gene. V lost 3 bases and J lost 0, with 8 bases in between. The CDR3 covers 14 residues. Germline CDR1 SGHTA, CDR2 FQGNSA. Here the CDR3 reads CASSLGRLNTEAFF. CDR3 DNA: TGTGCCAGCAGCTTGGGCCGTCTGAACACTGAAGCTTTCTTT. Variable domain in full (rest from reference TRBV7-2 and TRBJ1-1): GAGVSQSPSNKVTEKGKDVELRCDPISGHTALYWYRQSLGQGLEFLIYFQGNSAPDKSGLPSDRFSAERTGGSVSTLTIQRTQQEDSAVYLCASSLGRLNTEAFFGQGTRLTVV.

The sample holds a few counts of this clone. This rearrangement joins TRBV5-1 to TRBJ2-1, with a tentative D call TRBD2 (6 bases). V lost 0 bases and J 1 base, leaving 8 bases between the germline ends. This CDR3 is built from 15 residues. Germline loops: CDR1 SGHRS, CDR2 YFSETQ. CDR3 loop: CASSLERVSYNEQFF. CDR3 bases: TGCGCCAGCAGCTTGGAGCGGGTATCCTACAATGAGCAGTTCTTC. The full variable domain, its missing parts supplied by reference TRBV5-1 and TRBJ2-1, is KAGVTQTPRYLIKTRGQQVTLSCSPISGHRSVSWYQQTPGQGLQFLFEYFSETQRNKGNFPGRFSGRQFSNSRSEMNVSTLELGDSALYLCASSLERVSYNEQFFGPGTRLTVL.

CDR3 DNA sequence: TGTGCCAGCAGTTTAGTAAGACAGGGCTCCGCTCAGCCCCAGCATTTT. It is translated as CASSLVRQGSAQPQHF. The chain couples TRBV27 to TRBJ1-5, with 7 bases fitting TRBD1. Germline values: CDR1 MNHEY, CDR2 SMNVEV (reference sequence). V shed 2 bases, J shed 6 bases, and the junction held 10 bases outside the gene matches. The CDR3 sequence is 16 residues long.

CDR3 region: CASSEGEGGEKLFF. In DNA, the CDR3 is TGTGCCAGCAGTGAAGGGGAAGGGGGTGAAAAACTGTTTTTT. The chain uses TRBV6-1 and TRBJ1-4; D possibly corresponds to TRBD1 (6 bases). The V end was cut by 1 base, the J end by 7 bases, with 10 bases between. This CDR3 region has 14 residues. Germline assignment: CDR1 MNHNS and CDR2 SASEGT.

This chain connects TRBV9 to TRBJ2-7, with D possibly being TRBD2 (5 bases). CDR1 and CDR2 from the germline V gene are SGDLS and YYNGEE. V gave up 4 bases and J gave up 2 bases, with 10 bases separating them. The CDR3 loop spans 13 amino acids. The CDR3: CASSPSGTYEQYF. CDR3 DNA: TGTGCCAGCAGCCCTTCGGGGACCTACGAGCAGTACTTC.

V usage is TRBV15 and J usage is TRBJ2-7; 7 nucleotides match TRBD1. V lost 0 bases to trimming and J lost 4 bases; unmatched junction nucleotides: 9. Germline V gives CDR1 LNHNV, CDR2 YYDKDF (reference sequence). This CDR3 has 16 residues. For the CDR3, the DNA is TGTGCCACCAGCAGAGATGTTATGGGACAGCAATACGAGCAGTACTTC. Translating gives CATSRDVMGQQYEQYF.

For the CDR3, the DNA is TGTGCCAGTAGAGGGACAACATCCCACGAGCAGTACTTC. Its translation: CASRGTTSHEQYF. The chain couples TRBV19 to TRBJ2-7, with TRBD1 as a possible D gene (6 bases). CDR3 length equals 13 residues. Trimming stripped 6 bases from V and 5 bases from J, with 14 bases between. The germline CDR1 and CDR2 sequences are LNHDA and SQIVND (reference sequence).

The chain is built from TRBV5-1 and TRBJ1-5, with 12 bases matching TRBD1. Germline V lookup: CDR1 SGHRS, CDR2 YFSETQ. This CDR3 spans 17 amino acids. V lost 4 bases and J lost 7; bases outside the gene matches: 12. The DNA for the CDR3 is TGCGCCAGCAGCACAGGGACAGGGGGCGCGTTCGGCCAGCCCCAGCATTTT. Protein sequence: CASSTGTGGAFGQPQHF.

The rearrangement uses TRBV18 and TRBJ1-3, with D possibly TRBD1 on 6 matching bases. Germline V CDR1 and CDR2: KGHSH, LQKENI. The CDR3 has 14 amino acids. Trimming removed 5 bases at V and 4 bases at J, with 12 bases between. In DNA form, the CDR3 reads TGTGCCAGCTCATCGGGACAAACGGGAAACACCATATATTTT. Protein product: CASSSGQTGNTIYF.

This clone has more than one count but fewer than ten. One end of the junction does not line up with germline, which may come from a read error. The chain recombines TRBV5-1 with TRBJ2-3; the D gene could be TRBD1 or TRBD2 (6 bases each). This CDR3 region has 13 residues. Germline V gives CDR1 SGHRS, CDR2 YFSETQ. In DNA form, the CDR3 reads TGCGCCAGCAGTTTGGGGGGCACGGATACGCAGTATTTT. Its translation is CASSLGGTDTQYF.

This clone was recorded only once. V usage is TRBV6-5 and J usage is TRBJ2-7; D perhaps matches TRBD2 (7 bases). Germline V gene lookup returns CDR1 MNHEY and CDR2 SVGAGI. Trimming stripped 5 bases from V and 3 bases from J, with 11 bases between. The CDR3 is 13 residues long. This CDR3 is CASSKGGVYEQYF. Here the CDR3 DNA reads TGTGCCAGCAGTAAGGGGGGGGTCTACGAGCAGTACTTC.

The chain employs TRBV15 and TRBJ2-7, with a tentative D call TRBD2 (6 bases). Trimming took 1 base from V and 2 from J, leaving 9 bases between them. There are 14 residues in the CDR3. The germline V gene encodes CDR1 LNHNV and CDR2 YYDKDF (reference sequence). The CDR3 DNA follows: TGTGCCACCAGCAGAGGCGGGGTCACCTACGAGCAGTACTTC. It encodes CATSRGGVTYEQYF.

This chain joins TRBV25-1 and TRBJ1-2; 7 positions match TRBD1. Germline V gives CDR1 MGHDK, CDR2 SYGVNS. The J segment lost 4 bases and the V segment lost 4 bases, leaving 3 bases of the junction unmatched. This CDR3 has 13 amino acids. The CDR3 DNA follows: TGTGCCAGCAGTGGACAGGGAAGCTATGGCTACACCTTC. Residues: CASSGQGSYGYTF.

The chain has TRBV5-4 and TRBJ2-6; D possibly corresponds to TRBD2 (5 bases). V was shortened by 4 bases and J by 1 base, with 9 bases between the two germline ends. The CDR3 loop spans 15 amino acids. Germline V gene sequence: CDR1 SGHNT, CDR2 YYREEE (reference sequence). CDR3 coding DNA: TGTGCCAGCAGCCCCCCGGGGTCTGGGGCCAACGTCCTGACTTTC. Translating gives CASSPPGSGANVLTF. The full variable domain, completed using reference TRBV5-4 and TRBJ2-6, is ETGVTQSPTHLIKTRGQQVTLRCSSQSGHNTVSWYQQALGQGPQFIFQYYREEENGRGNFPPRFSGLQFPNYSSELNVNALELDDSALYLCASSPPGSGANVLTFGAGSRLTVL.

This chain uses TRBV4-1 with TRBJ1-2; D is unclear. The CDR3 covers 14 residues. Germline values: CDR1 MGHRA, CDR2 YSYEKL. Trimming left V 0 bases short and J 3 bases short, with 8 bases between. The CDR3 reads CASSQDNSYYGYTF. The CDR3 region has the DNA TGCGCCAGCAGCCAAGATAACAGTTACTATGGCTACACCTTC.